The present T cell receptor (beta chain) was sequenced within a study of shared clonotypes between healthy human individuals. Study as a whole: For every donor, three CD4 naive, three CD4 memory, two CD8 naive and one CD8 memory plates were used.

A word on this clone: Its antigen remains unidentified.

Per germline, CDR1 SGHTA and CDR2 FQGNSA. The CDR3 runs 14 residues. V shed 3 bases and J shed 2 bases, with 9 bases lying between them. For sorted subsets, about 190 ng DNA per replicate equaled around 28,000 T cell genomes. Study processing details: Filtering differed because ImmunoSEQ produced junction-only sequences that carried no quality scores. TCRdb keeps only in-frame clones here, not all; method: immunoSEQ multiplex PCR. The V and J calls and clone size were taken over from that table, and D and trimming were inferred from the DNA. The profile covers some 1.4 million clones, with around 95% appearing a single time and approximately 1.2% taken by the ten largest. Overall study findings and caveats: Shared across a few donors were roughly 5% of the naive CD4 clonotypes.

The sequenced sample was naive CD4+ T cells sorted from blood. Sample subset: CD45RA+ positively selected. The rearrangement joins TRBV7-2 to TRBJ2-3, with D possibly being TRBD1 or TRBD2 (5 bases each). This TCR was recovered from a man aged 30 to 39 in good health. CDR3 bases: TGTGCCAGCAGCTTTGGGGGTTTCACAGATACGCAGTATTTT. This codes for CASSFGGFTDTQYF.